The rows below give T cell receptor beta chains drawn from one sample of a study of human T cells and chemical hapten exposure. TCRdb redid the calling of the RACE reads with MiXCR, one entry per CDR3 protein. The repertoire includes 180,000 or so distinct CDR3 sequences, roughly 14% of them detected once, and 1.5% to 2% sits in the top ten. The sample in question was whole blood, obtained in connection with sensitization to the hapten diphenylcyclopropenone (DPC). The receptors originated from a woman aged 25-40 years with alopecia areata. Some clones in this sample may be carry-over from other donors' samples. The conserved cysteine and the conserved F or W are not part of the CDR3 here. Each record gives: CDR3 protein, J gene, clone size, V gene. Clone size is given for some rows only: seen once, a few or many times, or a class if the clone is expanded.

CDR3aa: ASRTIGTSGAYEQY
j_gene: TRBJ2-7
abundance: NA
v_gene: TRBV6-2/TRBV6-3

CDR3aa: SARDGRGLREDTQY
j_gene: TRBJ2-3
abundance: many
v_gene: TRBV20-1

CDR3aa: SARRGYQETQY
j_gene: TRBJ2-5
abundance: few
v_gene: TRBV20-1

CDR3aa: ASSGQGVTSREQY
j_gene: TRBJ2-7
abundance: NA
v_gene: TRBV5-6

CDR3aa: ASSPELGPQH
j_gene: TRBJ1-5
abundance: NA
v_gene: TRBV7-8

CDR3aa: ASSLVQSYEQY
j_gene: TRBJ2-7
abundance: few
v_gene: TRBV7-9

CDR3aa: SGRVSLAGELF
j_gene: TRBJ2-2
abundance: NA
v_gene: TRBV29-1

CDR3aa: ASSPSGGAGETQY
j_gene: TRBJ2-5
abundance: many
v_gene: TRBV12-3/TRBV12-4

CDR3aa: ASSVSGSGTDTQY
j_gene: TRBJ2-3
abundance: NA
v_gene: TRBV7-6

CDR3aa: SVVQGARNEQF
j_gene: TRBJ2-1
abundance: many
v_gene: TRBV29-1

CDR3aa: ASSLPTIAGSTNTGELF
j_gene: TRBJ2-2
abundance: few
v_gene: TRBV7-9

CDR3aa: SARSDMNTEAF
j_gene: TRBJ1-1
abundance: NA
v_gene: TRBV20-1

CDR3aa: ASRYGTSGTYEQY
j_gene: TRBJ2-7
abundance: once
v_gene: TRBV6-2/TRBV6-3

CDR3aa: ASSLAGDSQPQH
j_gene: TRBJ1-5
abundance: few
v_gene: TRBV12-3/TRBV12-4

CDR3aa: SVGGSGYGYT
j_gene: TRBJ1-2
abundance: NA
v_gene: TRBV29-1

CDR3aa: ASRTGTGGAYGYT
j_gene: TRBJ1-2
abundance: NA
v_gene: TRBV28

CDR3aa: ASSLVLYEQY
j_gene: TRBJ2-7
abundance: NA
v_gene: TRBV28

CDR3aa: ASSEARPGTASQPQH
j_gene: TRBJ1-5
abundance: NA
v_gene: TRBV10-2

CDR3aa: ASSLEWGKNYGYT
j_gene: TRBJ1-2
abundance: NA
v_gene: TRBV5-6

CDR3aa: SATTDYEQY
j_gene: TRBJ2-7
abundance: NA
v_gene: TRBV20-1

CDR3aa: ASSENTGIEQY
j_gene: TRBJ2-7
abundance: few
v_gene: TRBV19

CDR3aa: ASSLVATGYEAF
j_gene: TRBJ1-1
abundance: NA
v_gene: TRBV5-1

CDR3aa: AWSRGRGPNEQF
j_gene: TRBJ2-1
abundance: few
v_gene: TRBV30

CDR3aa: ASSPREGETQY
j_gene: TRBJ2-5
abundance: NA
v_gene: TRBV4-1

CDR3aa: SARTIYEQY
j_gene: TRBJ2-7
abundance: few
v_gene: TRBV20-1

CDR3aa: ASSYRSSYNSPLH
j_gene: TRBJ1-6
abundance: NA
v_gene: TRBV6-5

CDR3aa: ASSPVAGGPYEQY
j_gene: TRBJ2-7
abundance: many
v_gene: TRBV11-2

CDR3aa: ASSLTAPGVTEAF
j_gene: TRBJ1-1
abundance: few
v_gene: TRBV7-3

CDR3aa: ASSPPRDGNQPQH
j_gene: TRBJ1-5
abundance: few
v_gene: TRBV18

CDR3aa: SAAQYSEAF
j_gene: TRBJ1-1
abundance: NA
v_gene: TRBV29-1

CDR3aa: ASSQVSYEQY
j_gene: TRBJ2-7
abundance: many
v_gene: TRBV3-1

CDR3aa: ASSISGTGYYEQY
j_gene: TRBJ2-7
abundance: few
v_gene: TRBV19

CDR3aa: ASSEGTQNYGYT
j_gene: TRBJ1-2
abundance: NA
v_gene: TRBV6-1